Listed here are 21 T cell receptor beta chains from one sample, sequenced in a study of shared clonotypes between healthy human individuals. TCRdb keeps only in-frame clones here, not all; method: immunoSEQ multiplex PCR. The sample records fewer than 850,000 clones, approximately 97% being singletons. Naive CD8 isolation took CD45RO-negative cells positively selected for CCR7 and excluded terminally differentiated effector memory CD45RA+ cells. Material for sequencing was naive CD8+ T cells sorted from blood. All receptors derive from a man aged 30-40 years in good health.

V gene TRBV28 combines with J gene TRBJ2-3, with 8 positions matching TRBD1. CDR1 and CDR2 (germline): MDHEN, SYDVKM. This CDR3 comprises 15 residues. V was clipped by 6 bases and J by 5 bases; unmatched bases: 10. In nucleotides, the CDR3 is TGTGCCAGCAGCCTAGGGACAGGCCCGGGAGATACGCAGTATTTT. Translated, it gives CASSLGTGPGDTQYF. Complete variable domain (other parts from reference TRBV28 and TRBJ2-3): DVKVTQSSRYLVKRTGEKVFLECVQDMDHENMFWYRQDPGLGLRLIYFSYDVKMKEKGDIPEGYSVSREKKERFSLILESASTNQTSMYLCASSLGTGPGDTQYFGPGTRLTVL.

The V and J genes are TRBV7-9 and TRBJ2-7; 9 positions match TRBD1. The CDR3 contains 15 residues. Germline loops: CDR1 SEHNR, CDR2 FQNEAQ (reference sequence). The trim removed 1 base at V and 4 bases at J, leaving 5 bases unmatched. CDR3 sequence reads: CASSLGAGQGYEQYF. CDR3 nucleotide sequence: TGTGCCAGCAGCTTAGGTGCCGGACAGGGGTACGAGCAGTACTTC.

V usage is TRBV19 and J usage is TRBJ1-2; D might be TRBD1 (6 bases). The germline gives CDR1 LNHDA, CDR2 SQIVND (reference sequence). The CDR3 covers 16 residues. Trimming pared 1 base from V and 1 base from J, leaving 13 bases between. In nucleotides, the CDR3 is TGTGCCAGTAGTATAGCGTCGAGGACAGATAACTATGGCTACACCTTC. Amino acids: CASSIASRTDNYGYTF.

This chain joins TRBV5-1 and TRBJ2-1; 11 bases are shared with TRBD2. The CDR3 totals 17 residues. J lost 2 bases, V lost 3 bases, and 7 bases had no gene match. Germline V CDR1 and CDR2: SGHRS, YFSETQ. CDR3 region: CASSSAGTSGPYNEQFF. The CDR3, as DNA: TGCGCCAGCAGCTCAGCTGGGACTAGCGGACCCTACAATGAGCAGTTCTTC.

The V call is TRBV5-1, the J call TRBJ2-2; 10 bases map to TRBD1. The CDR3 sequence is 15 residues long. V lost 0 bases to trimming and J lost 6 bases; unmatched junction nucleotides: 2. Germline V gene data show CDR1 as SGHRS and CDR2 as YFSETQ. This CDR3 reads CASSLGDRGPGELFF. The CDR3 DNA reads TGCGCCAGCAGCTTGGGGGACAGGGGTCCCGGGGAGCTGTTTTTT.

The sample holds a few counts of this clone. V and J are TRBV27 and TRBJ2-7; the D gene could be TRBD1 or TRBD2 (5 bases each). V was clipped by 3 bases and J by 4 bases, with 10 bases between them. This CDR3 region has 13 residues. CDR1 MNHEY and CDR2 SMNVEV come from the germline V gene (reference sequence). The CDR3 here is CASSLGRMYEQYF. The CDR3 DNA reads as TGTGCCAGCAGTTTGGGACGGATGTACGAGCAGTACTTC.

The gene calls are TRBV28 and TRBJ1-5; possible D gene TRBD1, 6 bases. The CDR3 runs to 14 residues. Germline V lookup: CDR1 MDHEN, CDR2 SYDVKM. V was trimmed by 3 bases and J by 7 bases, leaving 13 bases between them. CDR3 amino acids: CASSLRGARQPQHF. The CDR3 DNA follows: TGTGCCAGCAGTTTGCGGGGGGCTAGACAGCCCCAGCATTTT.

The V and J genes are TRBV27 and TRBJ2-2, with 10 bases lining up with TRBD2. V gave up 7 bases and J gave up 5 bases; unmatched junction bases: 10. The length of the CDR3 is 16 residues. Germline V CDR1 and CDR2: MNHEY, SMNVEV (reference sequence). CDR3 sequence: CASTRLTSGLTGELFF. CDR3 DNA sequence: TGTGCCAGCACACGGTTGACTAGCGGGTTGACCGGGGAGCTGTTTTTT.

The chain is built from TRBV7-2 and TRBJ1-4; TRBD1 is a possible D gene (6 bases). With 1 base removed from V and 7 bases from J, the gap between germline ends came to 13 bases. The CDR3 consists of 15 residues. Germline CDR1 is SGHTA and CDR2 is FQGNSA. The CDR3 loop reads CASSLGGATTEKLFF. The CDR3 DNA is TGTGCCAGCAGCTTAGGGGGGGCAACAACTGAAAAACTGTTTTTT.

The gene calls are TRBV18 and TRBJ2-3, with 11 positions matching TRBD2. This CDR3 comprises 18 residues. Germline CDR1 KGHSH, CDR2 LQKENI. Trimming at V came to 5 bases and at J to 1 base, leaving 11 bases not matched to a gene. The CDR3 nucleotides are TGTGCCAGCTCAAATGGGACTAGCGGTTCTCTGGGCACAGATACGCAGTATTTT. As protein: CASSNGTSGSLGTDTQYF. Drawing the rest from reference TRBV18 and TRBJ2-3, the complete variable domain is NAGVMQNPRHLVRRRGQEARLRCSPMKGHSHVYWYRQLPEEGLKFMVYLQKENIIDESGMPKERFSAEFPKEGPSILRIQQVVRGDSAAYFCASSNGTSGSLGTDTQYFGPGTRLTVL.

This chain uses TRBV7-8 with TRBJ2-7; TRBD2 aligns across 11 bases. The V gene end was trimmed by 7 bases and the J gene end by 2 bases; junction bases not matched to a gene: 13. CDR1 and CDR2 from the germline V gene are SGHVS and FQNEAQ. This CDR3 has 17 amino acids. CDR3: CASTPSEGTSGTYEQYF. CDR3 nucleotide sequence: TGTGCCAGCACCCCCTCGGAGGGGACTAGCGGTACCTACGAGCAGTACTTC.

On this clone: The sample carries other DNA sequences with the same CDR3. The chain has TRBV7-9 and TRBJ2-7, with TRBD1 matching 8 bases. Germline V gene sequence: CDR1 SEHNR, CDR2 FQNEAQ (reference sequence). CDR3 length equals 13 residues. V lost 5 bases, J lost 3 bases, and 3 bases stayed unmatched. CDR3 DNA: TGTGCCAGCAGCCCTACAGGGGGCTACGAGCAGTACTTC. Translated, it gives CASSPTGGYEQYF. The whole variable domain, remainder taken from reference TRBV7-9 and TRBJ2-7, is DTGVSQNPRHKITKRGQNVTFRCDPISEHNRLYWYRQTLGQGPEFLTYFQNEAQLEKSRLLSDRFSAERPKGSFSTLEIQRTEQGDSAMYLCASSPTGGYEQYFGPGTRLTVT.

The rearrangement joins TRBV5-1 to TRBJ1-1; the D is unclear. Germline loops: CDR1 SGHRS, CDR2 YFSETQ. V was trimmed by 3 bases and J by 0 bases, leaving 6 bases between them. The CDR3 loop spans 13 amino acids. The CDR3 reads CASSSEMNTEAFF. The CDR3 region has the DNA TGCGCCAGCAGCTCGGAGATGAACACTGAAGCTTTCTTT.

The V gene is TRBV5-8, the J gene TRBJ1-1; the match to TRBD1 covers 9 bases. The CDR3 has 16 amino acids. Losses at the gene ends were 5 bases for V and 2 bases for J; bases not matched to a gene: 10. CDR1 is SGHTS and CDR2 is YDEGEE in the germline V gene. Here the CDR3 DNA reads TGTGCCAGCAGTCCCGGGACAGGGATCTACAACACTGAAGCTTTCTTT. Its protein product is CASSPGTGIYNTEAFF.

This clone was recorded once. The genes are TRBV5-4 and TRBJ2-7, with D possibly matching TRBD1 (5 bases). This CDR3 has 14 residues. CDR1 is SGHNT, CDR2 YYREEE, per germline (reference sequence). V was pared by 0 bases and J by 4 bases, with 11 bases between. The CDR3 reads CASSLGQPQYEQYF. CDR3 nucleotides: TGTGCCAGCAGCTTGGGACAGCCCCAATACGAGCAGTACTTC.

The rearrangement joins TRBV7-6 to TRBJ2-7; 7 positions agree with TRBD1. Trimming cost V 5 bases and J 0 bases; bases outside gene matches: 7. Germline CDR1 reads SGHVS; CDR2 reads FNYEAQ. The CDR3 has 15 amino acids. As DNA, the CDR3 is TGTGCCAGCAGCCCCCGGGACAGCAGCTCCTACGAGCAGTACTTC. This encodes CASSPRDSSSYEQYF.

CDR3 in amino acids: CASSQQPGLAGDTQYF. The CDR3 DNA is TGCGCCAGCAGCCAACAACCGGGACTAGCGGGAGATACGCAGTATTTT. The chain uses TRBV4-1 and TRBJ2-3, with 12 bases aligning to TRBD2. V lost 2 bases to trimming and J lost 5 bases; unmatched junction nucleotides: 5. CDR3 length equals 16 residues. Germline assignment: CDR1 MGHRA and CDR2 YSYEKL.

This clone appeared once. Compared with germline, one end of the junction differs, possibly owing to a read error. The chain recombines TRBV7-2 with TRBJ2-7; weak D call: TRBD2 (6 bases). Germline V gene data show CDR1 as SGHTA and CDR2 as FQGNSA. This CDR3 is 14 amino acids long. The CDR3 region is CASSFTGLPGELNF. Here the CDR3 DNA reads TGTGCCAGCAGCTTTACCGGGCTCCCGGGGGAGTTGAACTTC.

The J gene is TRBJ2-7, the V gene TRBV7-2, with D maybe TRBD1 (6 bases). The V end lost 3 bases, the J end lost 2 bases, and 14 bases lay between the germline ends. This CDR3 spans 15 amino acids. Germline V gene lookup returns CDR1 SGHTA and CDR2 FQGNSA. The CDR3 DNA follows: TGTGCCAGCAGCTTCGGGGCAGGGGACACCTACGAGCAGTACTTC. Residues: CASSFGAGDTYEQYF.

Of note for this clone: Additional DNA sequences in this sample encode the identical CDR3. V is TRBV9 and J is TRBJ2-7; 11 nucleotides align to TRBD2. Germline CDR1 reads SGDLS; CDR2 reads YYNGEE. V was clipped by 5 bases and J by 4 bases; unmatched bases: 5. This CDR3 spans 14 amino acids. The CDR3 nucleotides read TGTGCCAGCAGTCCGGGACTAGCGGTGTACGAGCAGTACTTC. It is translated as CASSPGLAVYEQYF.

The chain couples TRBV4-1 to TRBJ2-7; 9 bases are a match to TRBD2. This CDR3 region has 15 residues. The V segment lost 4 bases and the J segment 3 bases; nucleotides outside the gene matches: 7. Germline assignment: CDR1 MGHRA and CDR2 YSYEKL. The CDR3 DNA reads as TGCGCCAGCAGCCCCTTAGCGGGAGAGGTCTACGAGCAGTACTTC. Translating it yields CASSPLAGEVYEQYF.